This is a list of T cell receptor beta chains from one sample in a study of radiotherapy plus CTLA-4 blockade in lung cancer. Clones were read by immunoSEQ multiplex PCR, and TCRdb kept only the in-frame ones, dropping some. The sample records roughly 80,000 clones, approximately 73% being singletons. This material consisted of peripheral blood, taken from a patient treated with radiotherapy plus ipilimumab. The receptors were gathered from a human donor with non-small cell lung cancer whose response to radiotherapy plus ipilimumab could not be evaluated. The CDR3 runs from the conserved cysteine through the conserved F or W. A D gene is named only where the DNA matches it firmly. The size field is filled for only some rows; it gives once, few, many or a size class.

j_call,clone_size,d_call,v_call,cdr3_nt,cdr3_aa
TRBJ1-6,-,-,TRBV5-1,TGCGCCAGCAGCTTGGCCTTTCTAATAAATTCACCCCTCCACTTT,CASSLAFLINSPLHF
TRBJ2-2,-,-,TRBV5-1,TGCGCCAGCAGCTTGGGCGACATGAACACCGGGGAGCTGTTTTTT,CASSLGDMNTGELFF
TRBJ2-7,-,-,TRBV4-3,TGCGCCAGCAGCCAAGATGACAGTTTCTCCTACGAGCAGTACTTC,CASSQDDSFSYEQYF
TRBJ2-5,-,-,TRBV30,TGTGCCTGGAGTGTCCCCCAGGAGACCCAGTACTTC,CAWSVPQETQYF
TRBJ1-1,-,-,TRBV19,TGTGCCAGTAACGGGTTCATGACTGAAGCTTTCTTT,CASNGFMTEAFF
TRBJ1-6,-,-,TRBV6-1,TGTGCCAGCAGACCCGACAGATCCTATAATTCACCCCTCCACTTT,CASRPDRSYNSPLHF
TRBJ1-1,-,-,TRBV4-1,TGCGCCAGCAGCCAAGCAGGGCCCCTTGAAGCTTTCTTT,CASSQAGPLEAFF
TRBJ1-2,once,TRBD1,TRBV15,TGTGCCACCAGCAGAGTCGGACAGGGGAACTATGGCTACACCTTC,CATSRVGQGNYGYTF
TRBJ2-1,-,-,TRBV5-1,TGCGCCAGCAGCTTGGACCTAGCGTCCCACAATGAGCAGTTCTTC,CASSLDLASHNEQFF
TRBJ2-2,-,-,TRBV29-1,TGCAGCGTTGATGGCGGGGCCGGGGAGCTGTTTTTT,CSVDGGAGELFF
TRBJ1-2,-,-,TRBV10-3,TGTGCCATCAGTGAGTCGGTAGGGAGTAGCTATGGCTACACCTTC,CAISESVGSSYGYTF
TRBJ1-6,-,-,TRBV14,TGTGCCATCTGGGTCTGGGCAGAAAATTCACCCCTCCACTTT,CAIWVWAENSPLHF
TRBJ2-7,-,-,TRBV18,TGTGCCAGCTCACCACAAGCCGGGAGTTACGAGCAGTACTTC,CASSPQAGSYEQYF
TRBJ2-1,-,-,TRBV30,TGTGCCTGGCTGGGGGGCTACAATGAGCAGTTCTTC,CAWLGGYNEQFF
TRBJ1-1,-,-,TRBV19,TGTGCCAGCGGGATCCCCGACAGGCGGATGAACACTGAAGCCTTCTTT,CASGIPDRRMNTEAFF
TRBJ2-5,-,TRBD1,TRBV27,TGTGCCAGCAGTTCACAGGGGGTAGAGACCCAGTACTTC,CASSSQGVETQYF
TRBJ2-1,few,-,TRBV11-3,TGTGCCAGCAGCTTAGAGGCGGGCGGGACTCGCTCCTACAATGAGCAGTTCTTC,CASSLEAGGTRSYNEQFF
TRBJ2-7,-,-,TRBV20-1,TGCAGTGCTAGGGAGGACGAGCAGTACTTC,CSAREDEQYF
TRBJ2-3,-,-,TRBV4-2,TGTGCCAGCAGCCAAGTTGGGGGCCGCAGCACAGATACGCAGTATTTT,CASSQVGGRSTDTQYF
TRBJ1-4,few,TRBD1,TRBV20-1,TGCAGTGCTCCCAGGACAGGGGTTCAGTTTTTT,CSAPRTGVQFF
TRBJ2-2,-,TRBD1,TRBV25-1,TGTGCCAGCACCAGACAGGGAGTTGGGATCGGGGAGCTGTTTTTT,CASTRQGVGIGELFF
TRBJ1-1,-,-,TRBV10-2,TGCGCCAGCAGGCTAACGGTGAACACTGAAGCTTTCTTT,CASRLTVNTEAFF
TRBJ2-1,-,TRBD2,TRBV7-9,TGTGCCAGCAGCTTAGGACTAGCCCGGGACAATGAGCAGTTCTTC,CASSLGLARDNEQFF
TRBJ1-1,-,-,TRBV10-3,TGTGCCATCAGTGTATCCCACACTGAAGCTTTCTTT,CAISVSHTEAFF
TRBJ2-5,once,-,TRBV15,TGTGCCACCAGCAGAGACTCCTCGGAGACCCAGTACTTC,CATSRDSSETQYF
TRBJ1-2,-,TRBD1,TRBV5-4,TGTGCCAGCAGCTCAAGAGAACAGGGGCGCCTCGGCTACACCTTC,CASSSREQGRLGYTF
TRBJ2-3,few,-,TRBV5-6,TGTGCCAGCAGCTTGGAACGGTTAGCGGGCACAGATACGCAGTATTTT,CASSLERLAGTDTQYF
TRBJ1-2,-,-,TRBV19,TGTGCCAGTAGTATCTTGACGGAGCCTTTATCGGGCTACACCTTC,CASSILTEPLSGYTF
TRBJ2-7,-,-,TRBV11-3,TGTGCCAGCAGCTTAGATCAGGGCGGAAAAAGCTCCTACGAGCAGTACTTC,CASSLDQGGKSSYEQYF
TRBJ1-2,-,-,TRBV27,TGTGCCAGCAGTTTTGGTTACAGTCGGAACTATGGCTACACCTTC,CASSFGYSRNYGYTF
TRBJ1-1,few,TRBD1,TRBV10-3,TGTGCCATCAGTGAGTCCTCCCAGGGGGCGCGAACTGAAGCTTTCTTT,CAISESSQGARTEAFF
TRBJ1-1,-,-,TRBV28,TGTGCCAGCAGTATTGACACGAACACTGAAGCTTTCTTT,CASSIDTNTEAFF
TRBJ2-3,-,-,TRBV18,TGTGCCAGCTCGCCCTTCGAGAACAGGGGCACAGATACGCAGTATTTT,CASSPFENRGTDTQYF
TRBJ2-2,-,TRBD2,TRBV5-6,TGTGCCAGCAGCTATGGACTAGCGGGTACCGGGGAGCTGTTTTTT,CASSYGLAGTGELFF
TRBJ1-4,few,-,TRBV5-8,TGTGCCAGCAGCTCTCCTCCAACTAATGAAAAACTGTTTTTT,CASSSPPTNEKLFF
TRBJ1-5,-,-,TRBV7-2,TGTGCCAGCAGCTTGACACCAAATCAGCCCCAGCATTTT,CASSLTPNQPQHF
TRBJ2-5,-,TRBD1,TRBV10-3,TGTGCCATCAGTGATGGGGACAGGGACCAAGAGACCCAGTACTTC,CAISDGDRDQETQYF
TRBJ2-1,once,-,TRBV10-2,TGCGCCAGCAGGGAATTTAGTCAGGGAATTAGGGATGAGCAGTTCTTC,CASREFSQGIRDEQFF
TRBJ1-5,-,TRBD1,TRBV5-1,TGCGCCAGCAGCCCAGACTTAATAGACAGGGGGGGTCAGCCCCAGCATTTT,CASSPDLIDRGGQPQHF
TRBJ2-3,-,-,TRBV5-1,TGCGCCAGCAGCCCGCCCACCGCGGGCGCTAGCACAGATACGCAGTATTTT,CASSPPTAGASTDTQYF
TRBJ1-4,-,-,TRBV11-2,TGTGCCAGCAGCGGTCACTGGACAACTCTAGCAACTAATGAAAAACTGTTTTTT,CASSGHWTTLATNEKLFF
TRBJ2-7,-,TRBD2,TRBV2,TGTGCCAGCAGAGGACTAGCGTCCGTAGGCGAGCAGTACTTC,CASRGLASVGEQYF
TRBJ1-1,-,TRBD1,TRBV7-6,TGTGCCAGCAGCCAGGGGGGCTCAGGGGGACGGACTGAAGCTTTCTTT,CASSQGGSGGRTEAFF
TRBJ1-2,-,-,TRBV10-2,TGCGCCAGCAGCACAGGGAGAGGAAACTATGGCTACACCTTC,CASSTGRGNYGYTF
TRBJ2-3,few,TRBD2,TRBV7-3,TGTGCCAGCAGCGCCCAAGTTGGGGGGGGGAGCACAGATACGCAGTATTTT,CASSAQVGGGSTDTQYF
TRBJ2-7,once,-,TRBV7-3,TGTGCCAGCAGCCTCTTAGGACAGCCTTGGGAAGAGCAGTACTTC,CASSLLGQPWEEQYF
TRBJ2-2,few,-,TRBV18,TGTGCCAGCTCACTTCAGGGGAACACCGGGGAGCTGTTTTTT,CASSLQGNTGELFF
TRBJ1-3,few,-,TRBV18,TGTGCCAGCTCACCATTCGCTGGAAACACCATATATTTT,CASSPFAGNTIYF
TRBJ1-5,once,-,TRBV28,TGTGCCAGTAGCCTGGAGCCCCAGCATTTT,CASSLEPQHF
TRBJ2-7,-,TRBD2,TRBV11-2,TGTGCCAGCAGCTTTTCTAGCGGGAGCGGAGAGCAGTACTTC,CASSFSSGSGEQYF